The sequence of this T cell receptor (beta chain) was determined in a study of Ad26.COV2.S vaccination and SARS-CoV-2 variants. Study overall: Once, or twice with 56 days between doses, Ad26.COV2.S was given intramuscularly.

This table comes from immunoSEQ multiplex PCR, and its TCRdb copy is limited to in-frame clones, with some not included. Of hundreds of thousands of clones in the sample, roughly 84% were seen once. Points from the study as a whole: Once vaccination had occurred, spike-specific CD8+ and CD4+ T cell responses reportedly showed substantial breadth.

The ends lost 1 base at V and 5 bases at J; junction bases unmatched: 11. This CDR3 is built from 17 residues. Per the germline V gene, CDR1 is MGHRA and CDR2 is YSYEKL. Documented treatment: 15 to 20 received Ad26.COV2.S at low or high dose, single or two shots; about five received placebo; per-sample allocation not given. Samples analyzed were those drawn on day 63 after the first vaccine or placebo injection. This clone was seen more than once but under ten times. Its cognate antigen is unknown. Source: peripheral blood, taken in a trial of Ad26.COV2.S vaccine versus placebo. This rearrangement joins TRBV4-1 to TRBJ2-5, with 9 bases that match TRBD2. The origin of this receptor is a person between 18 and 59 years old who received the Ad26.COV2.S COVID-19 vaccine or a placebo. CDR3 in amino acids: CASSQVSSGGPRETQYF. The CDR3 region has the DNA TGCGCCAGCAGCCAAGTCTCGAGCGGGGGGCCCAGGGAGACCCAGTACTTC.